Only one count was recorded for the clone carrying this T cell receptor beta chain. This entry comes from a study of blood T cell repertoires in COVID-19. Study-wide context: The study drew acute and convalescent COVID-19 samples from the United States, Italy and Spain. The analysed material was cDNA or gDNA that came from T cells, B-cell-depleted T cells, or PBMCs.

The germline V gene encodes CDR1 MNHNY and CDR2 SVGAGI (reference sequence). The CDR3 covers 15 residues. J was trimmed by 2 bases and V by 2 bases; bases with no gene match: 2. Original processing methods: Estimation of nucleated cell counts was performed using reference gene primer amplification. Some clones are missing from TCRdb's copy, which holds only in-frame ones; the method was immunoSEQ multiplex PCR. V and J calls plus clone size are reproduced from that table; the DNA served to infer D and trimming. The table records some 42,000 clones, under 90% of them present only once. The specimen sequenced was peripheral blood. The source of this sequence is a human donor in a cohort sampled during active COVID-19. The J gene is TRBJ1-4, the V gene TRBV6-6; 7 positions agree with TRBD1. The CDR3 DNA reads as TGTGCCAGCAGTTACCCACAGGGGACTAATGAAAAACTGTTTTTT. Its translation: CASSYPQGTNEKLFF.